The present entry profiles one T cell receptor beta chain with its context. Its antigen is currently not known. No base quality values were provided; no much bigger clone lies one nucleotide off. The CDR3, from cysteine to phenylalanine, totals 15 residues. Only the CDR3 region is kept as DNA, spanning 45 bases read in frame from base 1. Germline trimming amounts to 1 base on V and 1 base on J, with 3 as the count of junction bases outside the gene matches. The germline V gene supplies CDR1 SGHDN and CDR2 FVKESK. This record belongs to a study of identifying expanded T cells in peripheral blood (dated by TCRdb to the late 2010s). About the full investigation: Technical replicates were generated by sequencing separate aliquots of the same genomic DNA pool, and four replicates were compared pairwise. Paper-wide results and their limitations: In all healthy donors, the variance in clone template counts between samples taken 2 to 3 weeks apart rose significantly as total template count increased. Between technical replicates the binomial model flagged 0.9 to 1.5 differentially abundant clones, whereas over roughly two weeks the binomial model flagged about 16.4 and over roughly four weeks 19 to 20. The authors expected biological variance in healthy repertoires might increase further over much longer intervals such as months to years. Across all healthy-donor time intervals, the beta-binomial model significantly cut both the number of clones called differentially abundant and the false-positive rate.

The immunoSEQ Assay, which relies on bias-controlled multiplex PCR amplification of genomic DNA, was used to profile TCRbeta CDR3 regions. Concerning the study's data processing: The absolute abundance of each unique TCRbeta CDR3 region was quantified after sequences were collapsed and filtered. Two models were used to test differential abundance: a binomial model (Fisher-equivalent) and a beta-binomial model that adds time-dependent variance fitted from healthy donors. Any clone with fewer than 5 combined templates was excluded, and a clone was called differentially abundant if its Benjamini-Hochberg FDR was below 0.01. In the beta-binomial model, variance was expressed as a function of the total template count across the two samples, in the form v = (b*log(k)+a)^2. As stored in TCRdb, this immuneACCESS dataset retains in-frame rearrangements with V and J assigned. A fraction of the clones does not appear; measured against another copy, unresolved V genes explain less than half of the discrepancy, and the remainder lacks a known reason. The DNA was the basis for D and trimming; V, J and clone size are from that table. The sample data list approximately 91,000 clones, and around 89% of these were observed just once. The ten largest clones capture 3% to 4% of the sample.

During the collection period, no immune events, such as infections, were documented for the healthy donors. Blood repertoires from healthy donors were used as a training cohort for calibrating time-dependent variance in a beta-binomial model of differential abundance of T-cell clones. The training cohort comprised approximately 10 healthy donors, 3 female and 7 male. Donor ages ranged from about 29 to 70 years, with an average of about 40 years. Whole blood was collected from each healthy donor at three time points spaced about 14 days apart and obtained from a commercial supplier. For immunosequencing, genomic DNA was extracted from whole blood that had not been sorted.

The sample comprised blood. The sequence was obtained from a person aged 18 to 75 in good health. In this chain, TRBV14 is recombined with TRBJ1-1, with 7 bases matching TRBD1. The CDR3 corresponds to CASSQGTGENTEAFF. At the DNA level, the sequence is TGTGCCAGCAGCCAAGGGACAGGAGAGAACACTGAAGCTTTCTTT.